One and the same sample provided the 20 T cell receptor beta chains below, sequenced in a study of shared clonotypes between healthy human individuals. Sequencing was performed with immunoSEQ multiplex PCR; in TCRdb, only in-frame clones are kept and a portion is missing. The sample holds about 550,000 clones, 95% to 96% seen once. The naive CD8 subset, CD45RO-negative cells positively selected for CCR7, excluded terminally differentiated effector memory CD45RA+ cells. The sample was naive CD8+ T cells sorted from blood. These receptors came from a woman aged 25 to 39 in good health.

The chain is built from TRBV2 and TRBJ2-5, with D tentatively TRBD1 (5 bases). Trimming took 6 bases from V and 4 from J, leaving 18 bases between them. The CDR3 loop spans 15 amino acids. Germline loops: CDR1 SNHLY, CDR2 FYNNEI. CDR3 residues: CASRTTGLRAETQYF. In nucleotides, the CDR3 is TGTGCCAGCAGAACCACAGGCCTCCGAGCAGAGACCCAGTACTTC.

V usage is TRBV9 and J usage is TRBJ1-1, with unresolved D. Trimming stripped 3 bases from V and 8 bases from J, with 11 bases between. Germline CDR1 reads SGDLS; CDR2 reads YYNGEE. The CDR3 has 12 residues. The CDR3, as DNA: TGTGCCAGCAGCGGAGGACCCGGGGAAGCTTTCTTT. Its protein product is CASSGGPGEAFF.

The chain combines TRBV28 with TRBJ1-5; the D is unclear. CDR1 is MDHEN, CDR2 SYDVKM, per germline. V lost 10 bases, J lost 3 bases, and 13 bases lay in between. The length of the CDR3 is 13 residues. Here the CDR3 reads CATLSGPNQPQHF. CDR3 sequence (DNA): TGTGCCACCCTATCCGGGCCCAATCAGCCCCAGCATTTT.

This rearrangement joins TRBV5-1 to TRBJ2-1, with D perhaps matching TRBD2 (6 bases). V was clipped by 7 bases and J by 7 bases, with 18 bases between them. The CDR3 totals 14 residues. In germline, CDR1 is SGHRS, CDR2 YFSETQ. The CDR3 DNA sequence: TGCGCCAGCGCCCCGGAGGGAGTTTTTAATGAGCAGTTCTTC. Translation gives CASAPEGVFNEQFF.

CDR3 coding DNA: TGTGCCAGCAGCGGGACTGACTACAATGAGCAGTTCTTC. This gives the protein CASSGTDYNEQFF. The chain couples TRBV27 to TRBJ2-1; tentatively, D is TRBD2 (6 bases). Germline values: CDR1 MNHEY, CDR2 SMNVEV (reference sequence). Trimming stripped 6 bases from V and 3 bases from J, with 9 bases between. The CDR3 is 13 amino acids.

Details on this clone: Additional DNA sequences in this sample encode the identical CDR3. V usage is TRBV27 and J usage is TRBJ1-5; a weak D match, TRBD1 (6 bases). CDR3 size: 16 residues. Germline assignment: CDR1 MNHEY and CDR2 SMNVEV (reference sequence). Trimming left V 0 bases short and J 2 bases short, with 11 bases between. In DNA form, the CDR3 reads TGTGCCAGCAGTTTATCTCCAGGGGCCGGCAATCAGCCCCAGCATTTT. The encoded protein is CASSLSPGAGNQPQHF.

The chain employs TRBV6-5 and TRBJ2-1; D uncertain. CDR3 length: 12 amino acids. The V gene lost 11 bases and the J gene lost 3 bases, with 11 bases spanning the gap. The germline V gene encodes CDR1 MNHEY and CDR2 SVGAGI. The CDR3 region has the DNA TGTGCCTGTGGCAAATTCTACAATGAGCAGTTCTTC. This gives the protein CACGKFYNEQFF.

The chain joins TRBV19 to TRBJ2-5; 8 nucleotides agree with TRBD2. The CDR3 loop spans 13 amino acids. Germline V gene data show CDR1 as LNHDA and CDR2 as SQIVND (reference sequence). The CDR3 region has the DNA TGTGCGACGGGGGGGAGTATCCAAGAGACCCAGTACTTC. Amino acids: CATGGSIQETQYF. The full variable domain, completed using reference TRBV19 and TRBJ2-5, is DGGITQSPKYLFRKEGQNVTLSCEQNLNHDAMYWYRQDPGQGLRLIYYSQIVNDFQKGDIAEGYSVSREKKESFPLTVTSAQKNPTAFYLCATGGSIQETQYFGPGTRLLVL.

This chain connects TRBV28 to TRBJ1-5, with D maybe TRBD1 (6 bases). In germline, CDR1 is MDHEN, CDR2 SYDVKM. The CDR3 is made up of 15 amino acids. V was cut by 5 bases and J by 0 bases, with 11 bases left in between. The CDR3 loop reads CASSQQGYSNQPQHF. CDR3 in DNA: TGTGCCAGCAGTCAACAGGGTTATAGCAATCAGCCCCAGCATTTT. Drawing the rest from reference TRBV28 and TRBJ1-5, the complete variable domain is DVKVTQSSRYLVKRTGEKVFLECVQDMDHENMFWYRQDPGLGLRLIYFSYDVKMKEKGDIPEGYSVSREKKERFSLILESASTNQTSMYLCASSQQGYSNQPQHFGDGTRLSIL.

The gene calls are TRBV30 and TRBJ2-7; TRBD1 agrees at 8 bases. The CDR3 is 12 amino acids. The ends lost 3 bases at V and 4 bases at J; junction bases unmatched: 2. The germline V gene encodes CDR1 GTSNPN and CDR2 SVGIG (reference sequence). The CDR3 spells CAWSWTGYEQYF. CDR3 bases: TGTGCCTGGAGCTGGACAGGGTACGAGCAGTACTTC.

The chain has TRBV27 and TRBJ2-7; unclear D gene. Deletions cut 0 bases from V and 2 bases from J, with 14 bases between. This CDR3 contains 16 residues. The germline V gene encodes CDR1 MNHEY and CDR2 SMNVEV (reference sequence). Here the CDR3 DNA reads TGTGCCAGCAGTTTATCGTATCGAGCGCAGGCCTACGAGCAGTACTTC. It codes for CASSLSYRAQAYEQYF.

The chain employs TRBV6-5 and TRBJ2-7; the D gene is possibly TRBD1 (9 bases). V dropped 5 bases and J dropped 6 bases, with 20 bases sitting between them. Germline CDR1 is MNHEY and CDR2 is SVGAGI. This CDR3 is 15 amino acids long. The CDR3 protein is CASSPGGTGLTEQYF. CDR3 in DNA: TGTGCCAGCAGTCCGGGAGGGACAGGGCTTACCGAGCAGTACTTC.

The chain joins TRBV19 to TRBJ1-3; D not certain. Trimming removed 6 bases at V and 2 bases at J, with 11 bases between. This CDR3 has 14 residues. The germline V gene has CDR1 LNHDA and CDR2 SQIVND (reference sequence). CDR3 in DNA: TGTGCCAGTAGATTGGAGGGTGCTGGAAACACCATATATTTT. It codes for CASRLEGAGNTIYF.

V gene TRBV7-2 combines with J gene TRBJ2-3, with D hard to call. Trimming stripped 0 bases from V and 0 bases from J, with 10 bases between. The CDR3 is made up of 16 amino acids. CDR1 is SGHTA, CDR2 FQGNSA, per germline. The DNA for the CDR3 is TGTGCCAGCAGCTTAGCTTGGCTCCCCAGCACAGATACGCAGTATTTT. It translates to CASSLAWLPSTDTQYF.

The chain employs TRBV2 and TRBJ2-3, with a possible D match to TRBD2 (6 bases). Per the germline V gene, CDR1 is SNHLY and CDR2 is FYNNEI. This CDR3 comprises 15 residues. Trimming took off 3 bases at V and 5 bases at J, with 15 bases between the two ends. Here the CDR3 reads CASSDRGGALDTQYF. The CDR3 DNA is TGTGCCAGCAGTGATCGTGGCGGGGCTCTAGATACGCAGTATTTT.

The chain uses TRBV27 and TRBJ2-7; 9 bases are shared with TRBD1. The germline CDR1 and CDR2 sequences are MNHEY and SMNVEV (reference sequence). There are 14 residues in the CDR3. J was trimmed by 5 bases and V by 4 bases; bases with no gene match: 6. CDR3 DNA: TGTGCCAGCAGTTCCGGGACAGGGTACCACGAGCAGTACTTC. Translation: CASSSGTGYHEQYF.

This chain joins TRBV13 and TRBJ2-4; 10 positions match TRBD1. V dropped 6 bases and J dropped 3; count of bases not matched to a gene: 8. Germline loops: CDR1 PRHDT, CDR2 FYEKMQ (reference sequence). The CDR3 spans 16 residues. In nucleotides, the CDR3 is TGTGCCAGCAGAAAGACAGGGGGCGGGGGCAAAAACATTCAGTACTTC. Protein: CASRKTGGGGKNIQYF.

The chain links TRBV4-2 to TRBJ2-1; 9 bases match TRBD2. This CDR3 comprises 17 residues. V trimming: 5 bases; J trimming: 7 bases; junction bases outside the gene matches: 15. Germline CDR1 reads LGHNA; CDR2 reads YNFKEQ. The CDR3, as DNA: TGTGCCAGCAGCTCCCGGACTAGCGAGAGTGATTGGAATGAGCAGTTCTTC. Residues: CASSSRTSESDWNEQFF.

The chain has TRBV2 and TRBJ2-4; unclear D gene. The germline V gene encodes CDR1 SNHLY and CDR2 FYNNEI. Trimming took 4 bases from V and 2 from J, leaving 9 bases between them. The CDR3 has 14 amino acids. The CDR3 nucleotides are TGTGCCAGCAGTGCCCTGGATTCCAAAAACATTCAGTACTTC. Translating gives CASSALDSKNIQYF.

V gene TRBV11-2 combines with J gene TRBJ2-7; D is perhaps TRBD1 or TRBD2 (5 bases each). Germline CDR1 SGHAT, CDR2 FQNNGV. This CDR3 has 15 residues. Trimming removed 4 bases from V and 4 bases from J, with 17 bases in between. The CDR3 sequence: CASSSTGTVPYEQYF. DNA for the CDR3: TGTGCCAGCAGCTCCACCGGGACCGTCCCTTACGAGCAGTACTTC.